This T cell receptor (beta chain) is drawn from a study of blood T cells in healthy people across ages. Study-level findings and limits: The recorded TCR beta diversity per million T cells decreased in a roughly linear manner with age. There was a strong correlation between TCR beta diversity and naive T cell percentage.

Details on this clonotype: As yet, its antigen is unknown.

This CDR3 is built from 14 residues. CDR1 and CDR2 from the germline V gene are SGHRS and YFSETQ. Trimming removed 0 bases at V and 6 bases at J, with 10 bases between. PCR was performed a second time for about 6 to 12 cycles using a sample-barcoded 5' primer and a J-beta primer mix. TCRdb passed the 5' RACE reads through MiXCR, listing each CDR3 protein once. In the table there are roughly 1,300,000 distinct CDR3 sequences, 59% of which are singletons. The source is a man between 18 and 29 years old in good health. V gene TRBV5-1 combines with J gene TRBJ2-1; D call uncertain. Input material: blood. CDR3 in amino acids: CASSLVADGNEQFF. CDR3 DNA: TGCGCCAGCAGCTTGGTTGCAGATGGCAATGAGCAGTTCTTC.